One sample yielded the 21 T cell receptor beta chains listed below, sequenced in a study of molecular identifiers for immune sequencing clone quantification. TCRdb passed the PCR reads through MiXCR, listing each CDR3 protein once. This table has about 510,000 distinct CDR3 sequences, about 26% appearing once. The material sequenced was naive CD8+ T cells from blood, with Jurkat cell RNA spiked in. Stated subset: FACS-sorted CD8+CD4-CCR7+CD45RA+ naive T cells. These receptors were collected from a human donor in good health. Some libraries in this study had Jurkat cell RNA spiked in.

The table lists this clonotype with a few counts. CDR3 sequence: CASSIGLAGDEQYF. The CDR3 DNA is TGTGCCAGTAGTATAGGACTAGCGGGAGATGAGCAGTACTTC. The chain joins TRBV19 to TRBJ2-7; 12 nucleotides match TRBD2. Losses at the gene ends were 1 base for V and 7 bases for J; bases not matched to a gene: 2. The CDR3 runs 14 residues. Germline V gene sequence: CDR1 LNHDA, CDR2 SQIVND (reference sequence).

CDR3 DNA sequence: TGTGCCAGCAGTTACTCCCTAGCAGGGGAGGTCGGCAATCAGCCCCAGCATTTT. As protein: CASSYSLAGEVGNQPQHF. This chain links TRBV6-2 or TRBV6-3 with TRBJ1-5, with D perhaps matching TRBD1 (6 bases). V lost 0 bases to trimming and J lost 2 bases, with 17 bases between them. Germline CDR1 and CDR2: MNHEY and SVGEGT. The CDR3 loop spans 18 amino acids.

In the case of this clonotype: A much larger clone lies one base from this, so it may be a read error. This chain uses TRBV29-1 with TRBJ2-1, with 9 positions matching TRBD2. CDR1 SQVTM and CDR2 ANQGSEA come from the germline V gene. This CDR3 is 15 amino acids long. CDR3 residues: CGAGGSLAGTGEQFF. The CDR3 DNA sequence: TGCGGCGCCGGAGGGAGCCTAGCGGGGACCGGTGAGCAGTTCTTC.

This clonotype has only a few counts. The chain carries TRBV5-8 and TRBJ2-3, with 9 bases that match TRBD1. With V trimmed by 2 bases and J by 6 bases, 10 bases remained unmatched. The CDR3 is 16 residues long. Germline loops: CDR1 SGHTS, CDR2 YDEGEE. The CDR3 DNA reads as TGTGCCAGCAGCTTCGGGACAGGGCGCAAGTCGGATACGCAGTATTTT. Translated, it gives CASSFGTGRKSDTQYF.

The chain carries TRBV19 and TRBJ2-7; tentative D call: TRBD1 (6 bases). The length of the CDR3 is 13 residues. Trimming pared 7 bases from V and 2 bases from J, leaving 12 bases between. Germline lookup yields CDR1 LNHDA and CDR2 SQIVND (reference sequence). The CDR3 DNA is TGTGCCAGTATGGCAGGGGACCCCTACGAGCAGTACTTC. This encodes CASMAGDPYEQYF. Full variable domain (outside the CDR3, taken from reference TRBV19 and TRBJ2-7): DGGITQSPKYLFRKEGQNVTLSCEQNLNHDAMYWYRQDPGQGLRLIYYSQIVNDFQKGDIAEGYSVSREKKESFPLTVTSAQKNPTAFYLCASMAGDPYEQYFGPGTRLTVT.

The rearrangement uses TRBV7-2 and TRBJ1-1; 7 nucleotides line up with TRBD1. The junction had 5 bases not matched to a gene; V was cut back by 7 bases and J by 0 bases. In germline, CDR1 is SGHTA, CDR2 FQGNSA. This CDR3 has 14 residues. The CDR3 region is CASNLTGMNTEAFF. CDR3 nucleotides: TGTGCCAGCAACTTGACAGGGATGAACACTGAAGCTTTCTTT.

The rearrangement links TRBV7-9 to TRBJ1-4, with D unclear. V lost 1 base to trimming and J lost 4 bases, with 13 bases between them. CDR1 and CDR2 (germline): SEHNR, FQNEAQ (reference sequence). The CDR3 is 16 residues long. The CDR3 spells CASSLGQQENNEKLFF. In DNA form, the CDR3 reads TGTGCCAGCAGCTTAGGTCAACAAGAGAATAATGAAAAACTGTTTTTT.

This clonotype was recorded many times. This chain uses TRBV18 with TRBJ2-5, with D tentatively TRBD1 (6 bases). The CDR3 consists of 16 residues. V was cut by 2 bases and J by 4 bases, with 17 bases left in between. CDR1 and CDR2 (germline): KGHSH, LQKENI. The CDR3 nucleotides read TGTGCCAGCTCACCAGAAGCAGGGGCCCGGGGAGAGACCCAGTACTTC. Its protein is CASSPEAGARGETQYF.

This sequence joins TRBV27 and TRBJ1-2, with no clear D. CDR1 and CDR2 (germline): MNHEY, SMNVEV (reference sequence). The length of the CDR3 is 14 residues. Between the trimmed V and J ends, which lost 4 bases and 4 bases, there was a span of 13 bases. The CDR3 reads CASSSLTSPYGYTF. Here the CDR3 DNA reads TGTGCCAGCAGTTCCCTGACAAGCCCCTATGGCTACACCTTC.

This clonotype was detected many times. The chain couples TRBV15 to TRBJ1-4; tentatively, D is TRBD1 (5 bases). The CDR3 totals 17 residues. Germline V CDR1 and CDR2: LNHNV, YYDKDF (reference sequence). V was trimmed by 3 bases and J by 0 bases, leaving 14 bases between them. The CDR3 region has the DNA TGTGCCACCAGCAGTGTTGCCTCAGGGACAACTAATGAAAAACTGTTTTTT. This gives the protein CATSSVASGTTNEKLFF.

Concerning this clonotype itself: A much larger clone differs from this one at a single base, so this may be a read error. Because it lacks the conserved phenylalanine or tryptophan at the end, this CDR3 is likely a read error. No DNA is shown, since the ends of the CDR3 on it are uncertain; the CDR3 is the one TCRdb lists. This sequence joins TRBV21-1 and TRBJ2-7; TRBD2 is the table's D call, not checked against the DNA. TRBV21-1 is assigned pseudogene status. The CDR3 extends over 14 residues, inclusive of both ends. The CDR3 sequence: CASSRPGLVCEQYL.

This clonotype has at least ten counts. The chain links TRBV6-1 to TRBJ2-7, with D possibly being TRBD1 (5 bases). Between the trimmed V and J ends, which lost 6 bases and 1 base, there was a span of 10 bases. This CDR3 spans 13 amino acids. Germline CDR1 MNHNS, CDR2 SASEGT. The CDR3 loop reads CASRDRVSYEQYF. The CDR3 nucleotides are TGTGCCAGCAGAGACAGAGTTTCCTACGAGCAGTACTTC.

The V call is TRBV13, the J call TRBJ2-7; 7 bases match TRBD2. CDR3 size: 15 residues. In germline, CDR1 is PRHDT, CDR2 FYEKMQ (reference sequence). The V segment lost 0 bases and the J segment 6 bases; nucleotides outside the gene matches: 8. CDR3 nucleotide sequence: TGTGCCAGCAGCTTAGGCGGGGGGTTGGAAACCGAGCAGTACTTC. Protein sequence: CASSLGGGLETEQYF.

This clonotype was observed a single time. No conserved phenylalanine or tryptophan is present at the end of the CDR3, so a read error is the likely explanation. In DNA, the CDR3 is TGCAGTGCTAGTACAGGGACCTACGAGCAGTACTCC. Translating it yields CSASTGTYEQYS. The chain uses TRBV20-1 and TRBJ2-7; D may be TRBD1 (6 bases). This CDR3 comprises 12 residues. The germline V and J ends were trimmed by 3 bases and 2 bases, with 8 bases remaining between them. The germline CDR1 and CDR2 sequences are DFQATT and SNEGSKA (reference sequence).

The chain is built from TRBV19 and TRBJ1-1; 8 positions agree with TRBD1. Germline trimming cut 10 bases from V and 2 bases from J; bases unmatched to any gene: 9. The germline CDR1 and CDR2 sequences are LNHDA and SQIVND (reference sequence). The CDR3 runs to 14 residues. CDR3 in amino acids: CATQPGQANTEAFF. DNA of the CDR3: TGTGCCACCCAGCCGGGACAGGCAAACACTGAAGCTTTCTTT.

A remark on this clonotype: A read error is possible here, since a much larger clone lies one base away. The rearrangement links TRBV7-9 to TRBJ2-6; D is perhaps TRBD1 or TRBD2 (5 bases each). The CDR3 covers 17 residues. Trimming took 6 bases from V and 0 from J, leaving 15 bases between them. Germline values: CDR1 SEHNR, CDR2 FQNEAQ (reference sequence). The CDR3 sequence is CASRPRDGLSGANVLTF. The DNA for the CDR3 is TGTGCCAGCAGACCCCGGGACGGACTCTCTGGGGCCAACGTCCTGACTTTC.

This chain joins TRBV4-1 and TRBJ1-1; D is possibly TRBD1 (5 bases). Looked up from germline, CDR1 is MGHRA and CDR2 is YSYEKL. Trimming took off 3 bases at V and 6 bases at J, with 14 bases between the two ends. The CDR3 sequence is 14 residues long. DNA for the CDR3: TGCGCCAGCAGCCAGTCCGGGGCCACCGCTGAAGCTTTCTTT. Translating gives CASSQSGATAEAFF.

The chain carries TRBV12-3 or TRBV12-4 and TRBJ2-7, with D perhaps TRBD1 or TRBD2 (5 bases each). The V and J ends lost 5 bases and 3 bases respectively, with 14 bases between them. The CDR3 has 14 amino acids. This chain's CDR3 is CASSTAGTNYEQYF. CDR3 DNA sequence: TGTGCCAGCAGTACAGCCGGGACCAACTACGAGCAGTACTTC.

This clonotype was seen a few times. This chain uses TRBV28 with TRBJ2-7; D not resolved. Trimming removed 1 base from V and 2 bases from J, with 9 bases in between. This CDR3 is 14 amino acids long. Germline CDR1 and CDR2: MDHEN and SYDVKM. The CDR3 region is CASSLLGIAYEQYF. The CDR3 nucleotides read TGTGCCAGCAGTTTATTGGGTATCGCCTACGAGCAGTACTTC.

In this sample, this clonotype turned up once. Just one base apart from a much larger clone, this may be a read error. The CDR3 loop reads CVSSEYQGAGYTF. CDR3 sequence (DNA): TGTGTCAGCAGTGAATACCAGGGGGCCGGCTACACCTTC. The rearrangement links TRBV2 to TRBJ1-2; 8 bases are a match to TRBD1. The CDR3 is made up of 13 amino acids. Germline V gives CDR1 SNHLY, CDR2 FYNNEI.

The CDR3 DNA reads TGTGCCACAGGGACAGACAATTCACCCCTCCACTTT. This sequence encodes CATGTDNSPLHF. The V call is TRBV12-3 or TRBV12-4, the J call TRBJ1-6; 7 bases are shared with TRBD1. With V trimmed by 10 bases and J by 7 bases, 4 bases remained unmatched. CDR3 length: 12 amino acids.